Listed below are T cell receptor beta chains from one sample, sequenced in a study of T cell repertoires in cytomegalovirus infection. Their antigens remain unidentified. Via MiXCR, TCRdb re-called the reads, giving one row per CDR3 protein. The table shows around 900,000 distinct CDR3 sequences, with around 32% occurring only once. Source: cultured CD8+ T cells from PBMCs, taken from culture after CMV antigen stimulation. These receptors were taken from a human donor in good health (CMV status not recorded). Some clones in this sample may be carry-over from other donors' samples. CDR3s include the opening cysteine and the closing phenylalanine or tryptophan. D genes are given only for firm matches. Clone size is shown for a subset of rows, as once, few, many or a class of expanded clone.

clone_size,v_call,d_call,j_call,cdr3_nt,cdr3_aa
NA,TRBV6-2/TRBV6-3,NA,TRBJ2-7,TGTGCCAGCTCTCCTGGACTGGGGGCCTCCTACGAGCAGTACTTC,CASSPGLGASYEQYF
few,TRBV12-3/TRBV12-4,TRBD1,TRBJ2-4,TGTGCCAGCAGTCGGACAGGGATGACCAAAAACATTCAGTACTTC,CASSRTGMTKNIQYF
NA,TRBV5-4,NA,TRBJ2-1,TGTGCCAGCAACCCCCAAGGGCCCTCCTCCTACAATGAGCAGTTCTTC,CASNPQGPSSYNEQFF
few,TRBV10-3,NA,TRBJ1-6,TGTGCCATCAGTATACAGGGAGATAATTCACCCCTCCACTTT,CAISIQGDNSPLHF
few,TRBV5-6,NA,TRBJ1-1,TGTGCCAGCAGCTTGTCAGGGGACACCAACACTGAAGCTTTCTTT,CASSLSGDTNTEAFF
NA,TRBV6-2/TRBV6-3,NA,TRBJ2-1,TGTGCCAGCGCGCCGGGCCCTAGCTCCTACAATGAGCAGTTCTTC,CASAPGPSSYNEQFF
many,TRBV7-2,NA,TRBJ1-1,TGTGCCAGCAGCTTAGCGGCAGGGGCCTACCCTGAAGCTTTCTTT,CASSLAAGAYPEAFF
NA,TRBV19,TRBD1,TRBJ1-4,TGTGCCAGTAGCCCTCGGGGGACAGCTAATGAAAAACTGTTTTTT,CASSPRGTANEKLFF
NA,TRBV29-1,TRBD1,TRBJ2-1,TGCAGCGTTGATGGGACAGCTAATTACAATGAGCAGTTCTTC,CSVDGTANYNEQFF
few,TRBV27,TRBD2,TRBJ2-1,TGTGCCAGCAGTTTACTAGCGGATAACAATGAGCAGTTCTTC,CASSLLADNNEQFF
NA,TRBV29-1,NA,TRBJ2-7,TGCAGCGTTGAAGATCCTGGGGGTTACGAGCAGTACTTC,CSVEDPGGYEQYF
many,TRBV7-9,TRBD2,TRBJ2-3,TGTGCCAGCCAGGGACTAGCGGGCACAGATACGCAGTATTTT,CASQGLAGTDTQYF
few,TRBV19,NA,TRBJ2-7,TGTGCCAGTAGTGCGAACAGGGTCCCCTACGAGCAGTACTTC,CASSANRVPYEQYF
NA,TRBV6-5,NA,TRBJ1-2,TGTGCCAGCAGTTACATCAAGGGGGGGATTAATGGCTACACCTTC,CASSYIKGGINGYTF
once,TRBV7-6,NA,TRBJ1-4,TGTGCCAGCACCTCAAGACGGGACATTAGGGAAAATGAAAAACTGTTTTTT,CASTSRRDIRENEKLFF
few,TRBV11-3,TRBD2,TRBJ2-2,TGTGCCAGCAGCCCGATGACTAGCGGGGGGGCAACGGGCGGGGAGCTGTTTTTT,CASSPMTSGGATGGELFF
few,TRBV7-9,NA,TRBJ1-3,TGTGCCAGCCTGCGGGGAACTGAGTCTGGAAACACCATATATTTT,CASLRGTESGNTIYF
few,TRBV2,NA,TRBJ2-3,TGTGCCAGCAGTGAGGGCAACACAGATACGCAGTATTTT,CASSEGNTDTQYF
few,TRBV6-1,NA,TRBJ2-5,TGTGCCAGCAGGGAGGAGGGTTCTCTTGAGACCCAGTACTTC,CASREEGSLETQYF